In its sample, the clone carrying this T cell receptor (beta chain) ranks as medium-sized. Its target is unknown. Time point in this sample: 4-8 weeks after completion of therapy. These data belong to a study of T cell therapy after organ transplantation. Turning to the study itself: Therapy products were autologous CMV-specific T cells, peptide-expanded for 2 to 3 weeks.

The method was immunoSEQ multiplex PCR; TCRdb's version includes in-frame clones alone and lacks a portion of them. The sample consists of roughly 6,200 clones, roughly 70% of them appearing once. Study findings and constraints: CD8 clonality fold change after therapy inversely tracked pretherapy clonality.

The source material was CD8+ T cells from blood, sampled after autologous CMV-specific T cell therapy. The TCR sequence derives from a human patient who had received a solid organ transplant and had CMV disease. Some T cells may be the graft donor's.

The CDR3 DNA follows: TGTGCCAGCAGCGTTGACCCTAGCGACACAGATACGCAGTATTTT. Protein product: CASSVDPSDTDTQYF. The chain couples TRBV9 to TRBJ2-3, with D maybe TRBD2 (6 bases). Germline assignment: CDR1 SGDLS and CDR2 YYNGEE. V lost 2 bases and J 2 bases, leaving 12 bases between the germline ends. This CDR3 spans 15 amino acids.